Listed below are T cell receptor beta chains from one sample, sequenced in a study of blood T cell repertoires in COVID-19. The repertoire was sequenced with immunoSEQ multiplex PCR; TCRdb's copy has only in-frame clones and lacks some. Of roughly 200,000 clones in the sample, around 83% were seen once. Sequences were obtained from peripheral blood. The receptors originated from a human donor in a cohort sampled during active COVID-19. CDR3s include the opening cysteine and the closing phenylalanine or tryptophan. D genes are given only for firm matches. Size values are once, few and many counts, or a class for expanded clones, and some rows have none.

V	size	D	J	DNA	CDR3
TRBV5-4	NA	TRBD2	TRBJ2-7	TGTGCCAGCAGCCTCGGGGCGGGAGGGTCCCAGTACGAGCAGTACTTC	CASSLGAGGSQYEQYF
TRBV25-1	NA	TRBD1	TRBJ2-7	TGTGCCAGCAGTACCCAGGGGGCGAGCTACGAGCAGTACTTC	CASSTQGASYEQYF
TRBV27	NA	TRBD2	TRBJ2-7	TGTGCCAGCAGTCCCCGGAAGGTAGCGGGGCGCTCCTACGAGCAGTACTTC	CASSPRKVAGRSYEQYF
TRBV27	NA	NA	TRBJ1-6	TGTGCCAGCAGTTTACGGGGTTATAATTCACCCCTCCACTTT	CASSLRGYNSPLHF
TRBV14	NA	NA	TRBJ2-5	TGTGCCAGCAGCCCATTCTCGGGGGAGACCCAGTACTTC	CASSPFSGETQYF
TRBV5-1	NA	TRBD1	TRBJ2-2	TGCGCCAGCACCCGGACAGGGGGAGAGAGCGCCGGGGAGCTGTTTTTT	CASTRTGGESAGELFF
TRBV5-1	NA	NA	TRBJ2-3	TGCGCCAGCAGCTTGTTCGGGATGACCACAGATACGCAGTATTTT	CASSLFGMTTDTQYF
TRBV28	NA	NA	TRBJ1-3	TGTGCCAGCAGTTTATTGCGTTCGGGAAACACCATATATTTT	CASSLLRSGNTIYF
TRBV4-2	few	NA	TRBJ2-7	TGTGCCAGCAGCCAAGTCGGGAACTATATCGAGCAGTACTTC	CASSQVGNYIEQYF
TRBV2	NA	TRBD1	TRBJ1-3	TGTGCCAGCAATGACAGGGGGTTGGGCACCATATATTTT	CASNDRGLGTIYF
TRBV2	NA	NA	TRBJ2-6	TGTGCCAGCAGTCGGTTGGTGACTGGGGCCAACGTCCTGACTTTC	CASSRLVTGANVLTF
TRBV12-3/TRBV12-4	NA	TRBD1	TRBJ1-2	TGTGCCAGCAGTTTCGACAGGGCTCGAGGCTACACCTTC	CASSFDRARGYTF
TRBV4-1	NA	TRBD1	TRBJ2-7	TGCGCCAGCAGCCAGGGACAGCTTGGAGCCGTTGGCGAGCAGTACTTC	CASSQGQLGAVGEQYF
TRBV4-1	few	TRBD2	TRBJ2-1	TGCGCCAGCAGCCACAGCGATAGGCTGAGCGGGGGCTCCTACAATGAGCAGTTCTTC	CASSHSDRLSGGSYNEQFF